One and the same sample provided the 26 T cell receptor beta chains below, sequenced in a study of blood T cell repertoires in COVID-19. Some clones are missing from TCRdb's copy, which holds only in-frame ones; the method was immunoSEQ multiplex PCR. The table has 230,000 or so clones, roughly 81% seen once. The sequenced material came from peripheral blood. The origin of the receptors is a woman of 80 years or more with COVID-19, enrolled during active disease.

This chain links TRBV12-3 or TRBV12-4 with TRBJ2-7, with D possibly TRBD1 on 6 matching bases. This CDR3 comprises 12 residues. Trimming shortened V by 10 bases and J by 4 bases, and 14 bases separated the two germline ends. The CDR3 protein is CAISIQGYEQYF. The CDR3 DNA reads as TGTGCCATCTCGATACAGGGATACGAGCAGTACTTC.

CDR3 coding DNA: TGCGCCAGCAGCTGGAGGGGTGAGCAGTTCTTC. Its translation: CASSWRGEQFF. V usage is TRBV5-1 and J usage is TRBJ2-1; a weak D match, TRBD2 (6 bases). Germline CDR1 and CDR2: SGHRS and YFSETQ. V dropped 3 bases and J dropped 9 bases, with 7 bases sitting between them. This CDR3 is built from 11 residues.

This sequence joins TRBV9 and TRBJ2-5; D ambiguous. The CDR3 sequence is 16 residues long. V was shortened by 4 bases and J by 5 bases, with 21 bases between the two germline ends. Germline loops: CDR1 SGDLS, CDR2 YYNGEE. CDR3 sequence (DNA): TGTGCCAGCAGCCCCCGCCAAGCCTTTAGAGCGGAGACCCAGTACTTC. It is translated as CASSPRQAFRAETQYF.

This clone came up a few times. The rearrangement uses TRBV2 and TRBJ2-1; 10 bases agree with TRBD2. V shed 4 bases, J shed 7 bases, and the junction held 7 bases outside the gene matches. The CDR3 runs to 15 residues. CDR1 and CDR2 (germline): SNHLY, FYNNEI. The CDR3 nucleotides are TGTGCCAGCAGTGTAGAGCGGGAGGGGTTTAATGAGCAGTTCTTC. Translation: CASSVEREGFNEQFF.

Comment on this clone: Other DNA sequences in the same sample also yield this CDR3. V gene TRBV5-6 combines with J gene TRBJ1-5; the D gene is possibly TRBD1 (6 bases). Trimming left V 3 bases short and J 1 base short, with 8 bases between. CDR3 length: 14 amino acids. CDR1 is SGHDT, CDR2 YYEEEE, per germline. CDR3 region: CASSSRGSNQPQHF. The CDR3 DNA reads TGTGCCAGCAGCTCCAGGGGAAGCAATCAGCCCCAGCATTTT.

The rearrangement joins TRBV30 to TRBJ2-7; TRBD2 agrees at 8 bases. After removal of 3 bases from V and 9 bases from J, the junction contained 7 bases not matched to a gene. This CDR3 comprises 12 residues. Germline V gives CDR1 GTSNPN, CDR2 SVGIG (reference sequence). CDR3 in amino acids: CAWSGGAMLQYF. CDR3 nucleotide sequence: TGTGCCTGGAGCGGGGGGGCCATGTTGCAGTACTTC. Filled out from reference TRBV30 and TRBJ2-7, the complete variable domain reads SQTIHQWPATLVQPVGSPLSLECTVEGTSNPNLYWYRQAAGRGLQLLFYSVGIGQISSEVPQNLSASRPQDRQFILSSKKLLLSDSGFYLCAWSGGAMLQYFGPGTRLTVT.

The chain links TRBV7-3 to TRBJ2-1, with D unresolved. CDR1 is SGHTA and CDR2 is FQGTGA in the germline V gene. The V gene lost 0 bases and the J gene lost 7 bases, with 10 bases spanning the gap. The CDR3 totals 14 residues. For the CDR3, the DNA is TGTGCCAGCAGCTTAACGATTAGTCCAAATGAGCAGTTCTTC. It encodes CASSLTISPNEQFF.

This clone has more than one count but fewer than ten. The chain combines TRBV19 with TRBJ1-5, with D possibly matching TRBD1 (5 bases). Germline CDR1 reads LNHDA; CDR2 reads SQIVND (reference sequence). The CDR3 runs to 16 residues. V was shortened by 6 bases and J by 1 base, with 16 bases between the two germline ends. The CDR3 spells CASSTKDSGSNQPQHF. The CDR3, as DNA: TGTGCCAGTAGCACGAAAGACAGTGGGAGCAATCAGCCCCAGCATTTT.

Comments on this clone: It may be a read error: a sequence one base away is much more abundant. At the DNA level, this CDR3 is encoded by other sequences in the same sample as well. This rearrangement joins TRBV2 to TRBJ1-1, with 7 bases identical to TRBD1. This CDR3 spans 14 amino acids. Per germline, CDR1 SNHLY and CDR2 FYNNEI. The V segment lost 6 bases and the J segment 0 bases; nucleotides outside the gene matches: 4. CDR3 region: CASSLQGMNTEAFF. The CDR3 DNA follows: TGTGCCAGCAGCTTACAGGGGATGAACACTGAAGCTTTCTTT.

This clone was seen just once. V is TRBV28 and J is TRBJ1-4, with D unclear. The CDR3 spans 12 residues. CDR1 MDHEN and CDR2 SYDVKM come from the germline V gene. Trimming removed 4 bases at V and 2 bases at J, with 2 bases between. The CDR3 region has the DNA TGTGCCAGCAGTTCGACTAATGAAAAACTGTTTTTT. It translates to CASSSTNEKLFF.

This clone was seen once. The DNA for the CDR3 is TGTGCCAGCAGTTCTGCCCCTTCGAGGGGGAGCAATCAGCCCCAGCATTTT. This sequence encodes CASSSAPSRGSNQPQHF. The rearrangement links TRBV27 to TRBJ1-5, with a weak D call TRBD1 (6 bases). CDR1 is MNHEY, CDR2 SMNVEV, per germline (reference sequence). Trimming shortened V by 4 bases and J by 1 base, and 17 bases separated the two germline ends. This CDR3 has 17 amino acids.

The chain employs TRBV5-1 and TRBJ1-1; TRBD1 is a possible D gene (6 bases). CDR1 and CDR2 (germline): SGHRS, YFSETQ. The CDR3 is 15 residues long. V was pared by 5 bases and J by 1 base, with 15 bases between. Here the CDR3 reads CASSRSGDPNTEAFF. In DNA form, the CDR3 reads TGCGCCAGCAGTAGGTCAGGGGACCCGAACACTGAAGCTTTCTTT.

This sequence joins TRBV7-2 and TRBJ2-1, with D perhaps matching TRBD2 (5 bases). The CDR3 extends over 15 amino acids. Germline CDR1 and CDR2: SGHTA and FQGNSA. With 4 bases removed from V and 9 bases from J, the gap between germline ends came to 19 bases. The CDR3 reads CASSSPTGIPGEQFF. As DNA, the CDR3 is TGTGCCAGCAGCTCGCCTACCGGGATCCCAGGTGAGCAGTTCTTC.

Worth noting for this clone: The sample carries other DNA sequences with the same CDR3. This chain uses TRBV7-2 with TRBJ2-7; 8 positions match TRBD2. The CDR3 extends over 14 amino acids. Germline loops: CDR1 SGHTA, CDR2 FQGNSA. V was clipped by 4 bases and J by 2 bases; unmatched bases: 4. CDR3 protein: CASSSSSGTYEQYF. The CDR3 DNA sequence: TGTGCCAGCAGCTCAAGTAGCGGGACCTACGAGCAGTACTTC.

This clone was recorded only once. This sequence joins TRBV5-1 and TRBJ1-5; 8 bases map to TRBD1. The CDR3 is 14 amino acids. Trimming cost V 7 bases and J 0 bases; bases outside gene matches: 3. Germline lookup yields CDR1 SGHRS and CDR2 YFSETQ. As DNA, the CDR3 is TGCGCCAGCGGGACAGGTGATAGCAATCAGCCCCAGCATTTT. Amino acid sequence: CASGTGDSNQPQHF.

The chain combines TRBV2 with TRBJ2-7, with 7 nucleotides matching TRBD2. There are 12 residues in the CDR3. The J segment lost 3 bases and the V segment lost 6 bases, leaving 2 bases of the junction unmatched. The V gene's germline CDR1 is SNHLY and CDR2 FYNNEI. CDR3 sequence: CASRPGGYEQYF. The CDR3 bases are TGTGCCAGCAGGCCGGGGGGCTACGAGCAGTACTTC.

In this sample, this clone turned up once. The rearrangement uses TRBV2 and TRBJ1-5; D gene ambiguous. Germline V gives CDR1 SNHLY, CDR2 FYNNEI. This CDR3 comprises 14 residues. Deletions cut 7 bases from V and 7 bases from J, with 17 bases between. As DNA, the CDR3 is TGTGCCAGCACTCCCGAACAGAGTAACCAGCCCCAGCATTTT. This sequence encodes CASTPEQSNQPQHF.

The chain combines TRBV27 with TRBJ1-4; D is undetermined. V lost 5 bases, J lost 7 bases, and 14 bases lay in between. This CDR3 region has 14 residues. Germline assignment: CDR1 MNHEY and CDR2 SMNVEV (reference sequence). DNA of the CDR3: TGTGCCAGCAGTCACGACTGGCGGGGTGAAAAACTGTTTTTT. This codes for CASSHDWRGEKLFF.

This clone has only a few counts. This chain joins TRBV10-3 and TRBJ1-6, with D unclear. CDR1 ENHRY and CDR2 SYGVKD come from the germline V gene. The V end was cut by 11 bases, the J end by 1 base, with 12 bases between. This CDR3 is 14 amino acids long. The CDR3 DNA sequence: TGTGCCTCAGGAGGAGAATCCTATAATTCACCCCTCCACTTT. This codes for CASGGESYNSPLHF.

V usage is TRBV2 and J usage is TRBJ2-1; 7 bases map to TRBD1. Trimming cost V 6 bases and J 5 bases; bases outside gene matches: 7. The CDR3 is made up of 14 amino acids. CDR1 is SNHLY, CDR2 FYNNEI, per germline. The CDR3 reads CASRAGTADNEQFF. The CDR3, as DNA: TGTGCCAGCAGAGCCGGGACAGCAGACAATGAGCAGTTCTTC.

CDR3 amino acids: CASSVGPRQGNTEAFF. CDR3 nucleotides: TGTGCCAGCAGCGTAGGCCCCAGACAGGGGAACACTGAAGCTTTCTTT. This chain joins TRBV9 and TRBJ1-1; 7 bases match TRBD1. Germline assignment: CDR1 SGDLS and CDR2 YYNGEE. There are 16 residues in the CDR3. V lost 0 bases and J lost 1; bases outside the gene matches: 6.

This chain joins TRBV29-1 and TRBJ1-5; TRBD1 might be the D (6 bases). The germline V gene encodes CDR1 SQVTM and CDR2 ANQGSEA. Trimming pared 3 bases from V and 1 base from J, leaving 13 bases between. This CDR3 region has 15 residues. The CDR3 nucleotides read TGCAGCGTTGACTTCGGGGGGGGCAGCAATCAGCCCCAGCATTTT. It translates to CSVDFGGGSNQPQHF.

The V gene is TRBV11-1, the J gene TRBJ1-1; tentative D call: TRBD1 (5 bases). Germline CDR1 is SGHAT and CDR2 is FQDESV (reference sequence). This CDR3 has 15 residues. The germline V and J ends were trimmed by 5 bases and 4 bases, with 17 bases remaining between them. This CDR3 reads CASSPSGGVSTEAFF. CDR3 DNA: TGTGCCAGCAGCCCCTCGGGGGGGGTGAGCACTGAAGCTTTCTTT.

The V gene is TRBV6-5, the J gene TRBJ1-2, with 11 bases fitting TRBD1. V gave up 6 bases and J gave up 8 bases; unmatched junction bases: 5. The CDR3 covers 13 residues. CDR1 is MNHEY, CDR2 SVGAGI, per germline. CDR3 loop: CASRTDRGRGYTF. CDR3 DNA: TGTGCCAGCAGGACGGACAGGGGGCGGGGCTACACCTTC.

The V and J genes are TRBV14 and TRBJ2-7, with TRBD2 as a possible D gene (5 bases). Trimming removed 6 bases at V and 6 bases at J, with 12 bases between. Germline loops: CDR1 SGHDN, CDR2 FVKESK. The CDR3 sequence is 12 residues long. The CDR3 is CASSPSGGEQYF. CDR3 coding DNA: TGTGCCAGCAGTCCCTCTGGAGGCGAGCAGTACTTC.

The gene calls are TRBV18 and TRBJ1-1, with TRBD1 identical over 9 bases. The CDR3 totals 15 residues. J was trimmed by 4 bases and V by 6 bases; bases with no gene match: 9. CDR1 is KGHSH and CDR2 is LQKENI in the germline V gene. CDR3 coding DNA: TGTGCCAGCTCTCTTTCCGGGACAGGGAGCACTGAAGCTTTCTTT. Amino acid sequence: CASSLSGTGSTEAFF.